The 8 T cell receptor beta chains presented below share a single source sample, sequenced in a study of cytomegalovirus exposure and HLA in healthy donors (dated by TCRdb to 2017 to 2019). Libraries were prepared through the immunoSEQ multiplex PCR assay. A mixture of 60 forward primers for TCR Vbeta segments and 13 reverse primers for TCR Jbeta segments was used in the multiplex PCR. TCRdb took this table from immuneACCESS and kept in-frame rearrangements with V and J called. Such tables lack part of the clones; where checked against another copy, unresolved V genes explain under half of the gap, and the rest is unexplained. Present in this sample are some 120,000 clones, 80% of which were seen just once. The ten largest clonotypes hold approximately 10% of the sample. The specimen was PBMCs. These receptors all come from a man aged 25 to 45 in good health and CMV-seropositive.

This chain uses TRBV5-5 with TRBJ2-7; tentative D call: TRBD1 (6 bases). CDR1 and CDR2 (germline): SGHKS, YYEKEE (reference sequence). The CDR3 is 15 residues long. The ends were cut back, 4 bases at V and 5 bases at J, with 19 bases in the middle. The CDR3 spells CASSPWAGERNEQYF. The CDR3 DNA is TGTGCCAGCAGCCCTTGGGCAGGGGAGAGGAACGAGCAGTACTTC.

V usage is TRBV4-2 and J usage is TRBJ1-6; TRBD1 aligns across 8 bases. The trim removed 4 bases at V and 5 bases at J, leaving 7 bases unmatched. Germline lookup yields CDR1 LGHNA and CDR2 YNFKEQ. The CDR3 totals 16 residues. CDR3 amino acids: CASSPNQGADNSPLHF. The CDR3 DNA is TGTGCCAGCAGCCCGAACCAGGGGGCCGATAATTCACCCCTCCACTTT.

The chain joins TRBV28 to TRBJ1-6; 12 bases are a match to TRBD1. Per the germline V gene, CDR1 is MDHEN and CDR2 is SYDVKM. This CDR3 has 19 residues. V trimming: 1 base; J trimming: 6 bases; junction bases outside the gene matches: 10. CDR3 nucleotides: TGTGCCAGCAGTTTATCCTCGGGACAGGGGGCTTTCGGTAATTCACCCCTCCACTTT. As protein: CASSLSSGQGAFGNSPLHF.

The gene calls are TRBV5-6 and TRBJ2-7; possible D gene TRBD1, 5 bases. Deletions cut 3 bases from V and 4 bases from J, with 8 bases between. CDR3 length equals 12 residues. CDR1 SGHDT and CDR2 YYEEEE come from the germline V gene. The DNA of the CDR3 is TGTGCCAGCAGCTATCAGGGTTACGAGCAGTACTTC. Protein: CASSYQGYEQYF. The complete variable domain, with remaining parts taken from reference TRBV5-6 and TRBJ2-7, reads DAGVTQSPTHLIKTRGQQVTLRCSPKSGHDTVSWYQQALGQGPQFIFQYYEEEERQRGNFPDRFSGHQFPNYSSELNVNALLLGDSALYLCASSYQGYEQYFGPGTRLTVT.

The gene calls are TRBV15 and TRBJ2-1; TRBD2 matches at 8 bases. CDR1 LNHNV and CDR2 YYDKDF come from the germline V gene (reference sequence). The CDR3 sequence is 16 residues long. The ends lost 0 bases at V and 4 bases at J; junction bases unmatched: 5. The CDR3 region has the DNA TGTGCCACCAGCAGAGATTTAGCGGGGTCGTACAATGAGCAGTTCTTC. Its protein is CATSRDLAGSYNEQFF.

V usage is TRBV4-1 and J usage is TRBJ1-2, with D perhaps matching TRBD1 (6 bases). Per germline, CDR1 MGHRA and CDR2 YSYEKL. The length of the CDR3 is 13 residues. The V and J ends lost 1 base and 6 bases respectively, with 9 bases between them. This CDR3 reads CASSQGAGDGYTF. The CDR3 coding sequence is TGCGCCAGCAGCCAAGGAGCAGGGGATGGCTACACCTTC.

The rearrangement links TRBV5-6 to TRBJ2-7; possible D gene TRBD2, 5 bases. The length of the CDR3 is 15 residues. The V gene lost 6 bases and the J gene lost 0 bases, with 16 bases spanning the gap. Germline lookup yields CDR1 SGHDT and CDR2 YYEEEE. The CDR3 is CASTLIGGGSYEQYF. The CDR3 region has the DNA TGTGCCAGCACCCTAATAGGCGGAGGCTCCTACGAGCAGTACTTC.

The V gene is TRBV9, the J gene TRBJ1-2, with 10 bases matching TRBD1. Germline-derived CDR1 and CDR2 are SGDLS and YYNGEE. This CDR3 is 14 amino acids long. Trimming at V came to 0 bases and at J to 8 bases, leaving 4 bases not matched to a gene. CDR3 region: CASSVATGQGGYTF. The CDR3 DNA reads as TGTGCCAGCAGCGTAGCTACGGGACAGGGGGGCTACACCTTC. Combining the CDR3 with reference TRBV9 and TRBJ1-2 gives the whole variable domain DSGVTQTPKHLITATGQRVTLRCSPRSGDLSVYWYQQSLDQGLQFLIQYYNGEERAKGNILERFSAQQFPDLHSELNLSSLELGDSALYFCASSVATGQGGYTFGSGTRLTVV.